These 10 T cell receptor beta chains originate from one sample sequenced in a study. TCRdb redid the calling of the 5' RACE reads with MiXCR, one entry per CDR3 protein. The top ten hold 2.5% to 3.5% of the sample, which has roughly 55,000 distinct CDR3 sequences, approximately 23% seen once. The sample comprised tumor-infiltrating naive CD4+ T cells sorted from the breast tumor. As for subset: naive CD4+ T cells, CD4+CD45RA+CD25-. The source of these receptors is a female donor with breast cancer.

The V call is TRBV12-3 or TRBV12-4, the J call TRBJ2-5; weak D call: TRBD2 (5 bases). This CDR3 spans 14 amino acids. Trimming stripped 6 bases from V and 2 bases from J, with 13 bases between. The CDR3 protein is CASSTQRKQETQYF. CDR3 DNA: TGTGCCAGCAGCACTCAGCGGAAACAAGAGACCCAGTACTTC.

This clonotype came up many times. The CDR3 DNA sequence: TGTGCCAGCAGTTTATCAAGAGCCACCTTCACAGATACGCAGTATTTT. Translation gives CASSLSRATFTDTQYF. The V gene is TRBV27, the J gene TRBJ2-3; D not resolved. V dropped 0 bases and J dropped 2 bases, with 12 bases sitting between them. The CDR3 spans 16 residues. The germline V gene has CDR1 MNHEY and CDR2 SMNVEV (reference sequence).

The chain couples TRBV12-3 or TRBV12-4 to TRBJ2-7; TRBD2 agrees at 11 bases. J was trimmed by 7 bases and V by 7 bases; bases with no gene match: 6. This CDR3 is built from 13 residues. CDR3 sequence: CASTLGLAGEQYF. CDR3 in DNA: TGTGCCAGCACCCTTGGACTAGCGGGTGAGCAGTACTTC.

The gene calls are TRBV12-3 or TRBV12-4 and TRBJ1-2; D not certain. There are 14 residues in the CDR3. Trimming pared 6 bases from V and 5 bases from J, leaving 16 bases between. CDR3 sequence (DNA): TGTGCCAGCAGCCACCGTACGAAAGGGTATGGCTACACCTTC. It encodes CASSHRTKGYGYTF.

This clonotype was picked up a small number of times. V gene TRBV9 combines with J gene TRBJ2-3, with a tentative D call TRBD2 (5 bases). Per the germline V gene, CDR1 is SGDLS and CDR2 is YYNGEE. V lost 3 bases and J 8 bases, leaving 13 bases between the germline ends. This CDR3 contains 13 residues. The CDR3 DNA is TGTGCCAGCAGCGAATCTCCCGCGGGTACGCAGTATTTT. This encodes CASSESPAGTQYF.

This clonotype has more than one count but fewer than ten. V and J are TRBV28 and TRBJ2-3; the match to TRBD1 covers 7 bases. V was pared by 5 bases and J by 2 bases, with 10 bases of the junction left unmatched. The CDR3 loop spans 16 amino acids. Germline-derived CDR1 and CDR2 are MDHEN and SYDVKM. CDR3 in DNA: TGTGCCAGCAGTCCACAGACAGGGCTACTCACAGATACGCAGTATTTT. This codes for CASSPQTGLLTDTQYF. Drawing the rest from reference TRBV28 and TRBJ2-3, the complete variable domain is DVKVTQSSRYLVKRTGEKVFLECVQDMDHENMFWYRQDPGLGLRLIYFSYDVKMKEKGDIPEGYSVSREKKERFSLILESASTNQTSMYLCASSPQTGLLTDTQYFGPGTRLTVL.

V is TRBV5-1 and J is TRBJ2-2, with D unclear. The V end lost 1 base, the J end lost 4 bases, and 17 bases lay between the germline ends. The germline gives CDR1 SGHRS, CDR2 YFSETQ. This CDR3 comprises 17 residues. CDR3: CASSLSVAGMGTGELFF. CDR3 in DNA: TGCGCCAGCAGCTTGTCAGTGGCAGGAATGGGCACCGGGGAGCTGTTTTTT.

The rearrangement joins TRBV7-9 to TRBJ1-2, with D unresolved. The CDR3 contains 13 residues. In germline, CDR1 is SEHNR, CDR2 FQNEAQ (reference sequence). V was clipped by 3 bases and J by 4 bases, with 9 bases between them. This CDR3 reads CASSLETIYGYTF. The DNA of the CDR3 is TGTGCCAGCAGCTTGGAGACAATCTATGGCTACACCTTC. The full variable domain, rest sourced from reference TRBV7-9 and TRBJ1-2, is DTGVSQNPRHKITKRGQNVTFRCDPISEHNRLYWYRQTLGQGPEFLTYFQNEAQLEKSRLLSDRFSAERPKGSFSTLEIQRTEQGDSAMYLCASSLETIYGYTFGSGTRLTVV.

The rearrangement joins TRBV5-1 to TRBJ1-5, with 7 nucleotides matching TRBD1. The CDR3 totals 14 residues. V lost 0 bases to trimming and J lost 4 bases; unmatched junction nucleotides: 1. The V gene's germline CDR1 is SGHRS and CDR2 YFSETQ. CDR3 amino acids: CASSLGTGNQPQHF. DNA of the CDR3: TGCGCCAGCAGCTTGGGGACAGGAAATCAGCCCCAGCATTTT.

This clonotype was picked up a small number of times. The chain employs TRBV9 and TRBJ2-1; 14 nucleotides agree with TRBD2. CDR1 is SGDLS and CDR2 is YYNGEE in the germline V gene. Unmatched junction bases numbered 7, after V lost 0 bases and J lost 5 bases. The CDR3 is 18 residues long. CDR3 amino acids: CASSVGTSGRSIDNEQFF. Here the CDR3 DNA reads TGTGCCAGCAGCGTAGGGACTAGCGGGAGGAGCATCGACAATGAGCAGTTCTTC.